The sequence of this TCR beta chain was determined in a study of T cells in localized non-small cell lung cancer. Study results and caveats: Investigators sequenced only a single tumor region, leaving heterogeneity possible.

Profiled with immunoSEQ multiplex PCR; TCRdb holds only in-frame clones, not every one. The table has about 25,000 clones, roughly nine tenths seen once. Turning to this clone: The antigen is undetermined.

The source is a woman aged 40-75 years with stage I lung adenocarcinoma. This specimen was peripheral blood, taken before any cancer treatment.

The CDR3: CASSPQTLYSNQPQHF. The CDR3 DNA reads as TGTGCCAGCAGCCCCCAGACTCTGTATAGCAATCAGCCCCAGCATTTT. This rearrangement joins TRBV7-8 to TRBJ1-5; no reliable D call. The CDR3 is 16 amino acids. Between the trimmed V and J ends, which lost 5 bases and 0 bases, there was a span of 14 bases. CDR1 is SGHVS, CDR2 FQNEAQ, per germline. The entire variable domain, with the rest obtained from reference TRBV7-8 and TRBJ1-5, is as follows: GAGVSQSPRYKVAKRGQDVALRCDPISGHVSLFWYQQALGQGPEFLTYFQNEAQLDKSGLPSDRFFAERPEGSVSTLKIQRTQQEDSAVYLCASSPQTLYSNQPQHFGDGTRLSIL.